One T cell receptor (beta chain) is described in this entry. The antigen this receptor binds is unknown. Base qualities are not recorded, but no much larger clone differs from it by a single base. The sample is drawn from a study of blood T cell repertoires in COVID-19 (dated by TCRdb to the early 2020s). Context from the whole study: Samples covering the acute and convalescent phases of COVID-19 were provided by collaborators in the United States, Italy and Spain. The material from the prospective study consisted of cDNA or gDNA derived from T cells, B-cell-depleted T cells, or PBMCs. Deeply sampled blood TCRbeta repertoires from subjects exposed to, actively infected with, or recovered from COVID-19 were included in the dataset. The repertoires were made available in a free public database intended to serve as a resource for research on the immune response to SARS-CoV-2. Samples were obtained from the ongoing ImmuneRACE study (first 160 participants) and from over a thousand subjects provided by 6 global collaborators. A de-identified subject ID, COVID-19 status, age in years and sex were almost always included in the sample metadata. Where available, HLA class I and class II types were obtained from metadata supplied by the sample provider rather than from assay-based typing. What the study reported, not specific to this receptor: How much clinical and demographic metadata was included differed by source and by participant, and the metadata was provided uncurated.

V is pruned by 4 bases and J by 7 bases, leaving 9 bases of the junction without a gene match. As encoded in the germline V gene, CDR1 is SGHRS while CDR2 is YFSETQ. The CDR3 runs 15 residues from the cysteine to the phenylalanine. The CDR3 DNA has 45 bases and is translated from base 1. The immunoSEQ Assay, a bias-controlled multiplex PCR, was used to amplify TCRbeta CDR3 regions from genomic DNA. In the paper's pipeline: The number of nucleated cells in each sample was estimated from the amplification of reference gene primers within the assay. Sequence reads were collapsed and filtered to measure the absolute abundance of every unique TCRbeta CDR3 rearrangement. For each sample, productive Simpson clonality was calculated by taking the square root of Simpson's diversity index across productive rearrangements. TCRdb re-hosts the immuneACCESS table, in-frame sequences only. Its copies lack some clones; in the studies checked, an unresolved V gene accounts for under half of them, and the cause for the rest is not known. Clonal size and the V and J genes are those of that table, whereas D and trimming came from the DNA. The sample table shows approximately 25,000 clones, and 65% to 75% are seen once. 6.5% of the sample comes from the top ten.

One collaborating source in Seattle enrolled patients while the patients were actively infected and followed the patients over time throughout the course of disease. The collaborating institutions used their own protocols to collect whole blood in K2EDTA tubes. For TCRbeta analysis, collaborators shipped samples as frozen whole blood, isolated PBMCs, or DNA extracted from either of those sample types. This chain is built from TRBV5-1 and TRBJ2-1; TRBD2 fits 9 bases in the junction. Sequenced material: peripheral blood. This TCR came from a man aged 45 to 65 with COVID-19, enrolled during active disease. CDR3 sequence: CASSGGTSRGNEQFF. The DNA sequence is TGCGCCAGCAGCGGTGGGACTAGCAGAGGGAATGAGCAGTTCTTC.